A single sample gave rise to the 19 T cell receptor beta chains below, sequenced in a study of monozygotic twins with inflammatory bowel disease. TCRdb re-called the 5' RACE reads and shows each CDR3 protein once, DNA omitted. The listing records over 200,000 distinct CDR3 sequences. The sample comprised blood. Every receptor here comes from a human donor with ulcerative colitis or Crohn's disease, or a healthy co-twin of an affected twin (not recorded which).

The chain is built from TRBV9 and TRBJ2-5; the TCRdb D gene call, TRBD1, has no DNA to confirm it. Germline CDR1 reads SGDLS; CDR2 reads YYNGEE. There are 14 residues in the CDR3. The CDR3 sequence is CASSRRGGQETQYF.

The J gene is TRBJ1-5, the V gene TRBV15. Germline values: CDR1 LNHNV, CDR2 YYDKDF (reference sequence). This CDR3 comprises 14 residues. The CDR3 here is CATSRDRKESPQHF.

CDR3 amino acids: CASSLLGIGRTFF. This chain connects TRBV27 to TRBJ1-1; TCRdb outputs TRBD1, but without DNA this stays unchecked. Per germline, CDR1 MNHEY and CDR2 SMNVEV (reference sequence). This CDR3 has 13 amino acids.

The chain recombines TRBV11-2 with TRBJ1-1; TCRdb names TRBD1, which stays unverified in the absence of DNA. Germline lookup yields CDR1 SGHAT and CDR2 FQNNGV. This CDR3 has 14 residues. This CDR3 is CASSFLSLEGEAFF.

The rearrangement uses TRBV28 and TRBJ2-1; TCRdb calls TRBD2, which cannot be checked without DNA. Germline V gene lookup returns CDR1 MDHEN and CDR2 SYDVKM. The CDR3 contains 15 residues. The CDR3 loop is CARDRGLAGVGEQFF.

The chain joins TRBV11-2 to TRBJ2-1. The CDR3 loop spans 14 amino acids. Germline assignment: CDR1 SGHAT and CDR2 FQNNGV. The CDR3 sequence is CASRVLSSYNEQFF. Supplemented by reference TRBV11-2 and TRBJ2-1, the full variable domain reads EAGVAQSPRYKIIEKRQSVAFWCNPISGHATLYWYQQILGQGPKLLIQFQNNGVVDDSQLPKDRFSAERLKGVDSTLKIQPAKLEDSAVYLCASRVLSSYNEQFFGPGTRLTVL.

The CDR3 here is CSARLAGGSYEQYF. The V and J genes are TRBV20-1 and TRBJ2-7; TCRdb's assignment of TRBD2 cannot be checked, as there is no DNA. The CDR3 spans 14 residues. The germline V gene encodes CDR1 DFQATT and CDR2 SNEGSKA (reference sequence).

The rearrangement joins TRBV18 to TRBJ1-2; TCRdb picks TRBD1, but there is no DNA to check that call. Germline V lookup: CDR1 KGHSH, CDR2 LQKENI. This CDR3 region has 15 residues. This CDR3 is CASSPAIDRVYGYTF.

The chain is built from TRBV6-1 and TRBJ1-1. The CDR3 loop spans 14 amino acids. The germline gives CDR1 MNHNS, CDR2 SASEGT. CDR3 protein: CASTRTGMNTEAFF.

The chain employs TRBV19 and TRBJ1-5; checking the TCRdb D call of TRBD1 is not possible without DNA. CDR3 length: 17 amino acids. Germline V gives CDR1 LNHDA, CDR2 SQIVND (reference sequence). The CDR3: CASTSGTGRTSNQPQHF.

The genes are TRBV7-9 and TRBJ2-7; the D gene TCRdb calls, TRBD2, cannot be checked with no DNA. CDR1 is SEHNR and CDR2 is FQNEAQ in the germline V gene (reference sequence). CDR3 size: 15 residues. This chain's CDR3 is CASSLTSGNSYEQYF.

This chain uses TRBV5-1 with TRBJ1-1; there is no DNA to check the TCRdb D call of TRBD1. Germline lookup yields CDR1 SGHRS and CDR2 YFSETQ. CDR3 length equals 13 residues. CDR3 amino acids: CASNSVRGTEAFF.

The CDR3 spells CASSEFSGTGFTGELFF. This chain links TRBV6-1 with TRBJ2-2; TCRdb's D call of TRBD1 is untestable without DNA. CDR1 and CDR2 from the germline V gene are MNHNS and SASEGT. CDR3 size: 17 residues.

This chain uses TRBV29-1 with TRBJ1-2; TCRdb's D call of TRBD1 is untestable without DNA. The CDR3 runs to 13 residues. Germline V lookup: CDR1 SQVTM, CDR2 ANQGSEA. Here the CDR3 reads CSVDRQGGNGYTF.

CDR3 region: CSAWGPLNTGELFF. The chain combines TRBV29-1 with TRBJ2-2; TCRdb proposes TRBD1, but this gene call is untestable without DNA. Germline CDR1 SQVTM, CDR2 ANQGSEA. The CDR3 consists of 14 residues.

The chain recombines TRBV19 with TRBJ2-2; TCRdb names TRBD1, which stays unverified in the absence of DNA. Germline V gives CDR1 LNHDA, CDR2 SQIVND (reference sequence). CDR3 length: 14 residues. The CDR3 spells CASSIQGSTGELFF.

This chain joins TRBV20-1 and TRBJ2-7; absent DNA, TCRdb's TRBD2 call cannot be checked. CDR3 size: 12 residues. Per germline, CDR1 DFQATT and CDR2 SNEGSKA (reference sequence). The chain's CDR3 is CSARLAAYEQYF.

This sequence joins TRBV4-3 and TRBJ2-1; TCRdb's assignment of TRBD1 cannot be checked, as there is no DNA. Germline V lookup: CDR1 LGHNA, CDR2 YSLEER. CDR3 length equals 16 residues. CDR3 sequence reads: CASSLSRGSSYNEQFF.

The V gene is TRBV10-3, the J gene TRBJ2-5. Germline V gene lookup returns CDR1 ENHRY and CDR2 SYGVKD. This CDR3 region has 12 residues. CDR3 loop: CAISESPETQYF.